These T cell receptor beta chains were read from a single sample in a study of blood T cell repertoires in COVID-19. Clones were read by immunoSEQ multiplex PCR, and TCRdb kept only the in-frame ones, dropping some. The table lists 150,000 or so clones, approximately 92% of them singletons. The sequencing input was peripheral blood. These receptors all come from a woman between 45 and 60 years old with acute or convalescent COVID-19. Both conserved end residues are part of each CDR3. A D gene is named only where the DNA matches it firmly. Not every row has a clone size; where given, it reads once, few, many or a size class.

j_call d_call v_call clone_size cdr3_aa cdr3_nt
TRBJ2-1 TRBD2 TRBV10-1 NA CASSDGTSGALNEQFF TGCGCCAGCAGTGACGGGACTAGCGGGGCCTTGAATGAGCAGTTCTTC
TRBJ2-5 NA TRBV29-1 NA CSATGGRGRGTQYF TGCAGCGCCACGGGTGGTAGGGGGCGGGGGACCCAGTACTTC
TRBJ2-7 NA TRBV9 NA CASSVGALNEQYF TGTGCCAGCAGCGTAGGGGCCCTGAACGAGCAGTACTTC
TRBJ1-2 NA TRBV6-2/TRBV6-3 once CASSYDSNYGYTF TGTGCCAGCAGTTACGACAGTAACTATGGCTACACCTTC
TRBJ1-1 NA TRBV4-1 NA CASSLTRATEAFF TGCGCCAGCAGCCTAACGAGGGCCACTGAAGCTTTCTTT
TRBJ2-5 NA TRBV9 NA CASSVAGQSGTQYF TGTGCCAGCAGCGTAGCTGGGCAGTCTGGGACCCAGTACTTC
TRBJ1-4 NA TRBV2 NA CASSGGGYLLFF TGTGCCAGCAGTGGTGGCGGGTATTTACTGTTTTTT
TRBJ1-2 NA TRBV30 NA CAWTGLNYGYTF TGTGCCTGGACGGGACTAAACTATGGCTACACCTTC
TRBJ1-1 TRBD1 TRBV28 NA CASSPPDRANTEAFF TGTGCCAGCAGTCCCCCGGACAGGGCGAACACTGAAGCTTTCTTT
TRBJ2-5 TRBD2 TRBV20-1 NA CSASPSAGGYQETQYF TGCAGTGCTAGTCCCTCCGCGGGGGGGTACCAAGAGACCCAGTACTTC
TRBJ1-6 NA TRBV28 NA CASSFDRNSPLHF TGTGCCAGCAGTTTCGACAGAAATTCACCCCTCCACTTT
TRBJ2-2 NA TRBV7-9 NA CASSLARGLETGELFF TGTGCCAGCAGCTTAGCCAGGGGTTTGGAGACCGGGGAGCTGTTTTTT